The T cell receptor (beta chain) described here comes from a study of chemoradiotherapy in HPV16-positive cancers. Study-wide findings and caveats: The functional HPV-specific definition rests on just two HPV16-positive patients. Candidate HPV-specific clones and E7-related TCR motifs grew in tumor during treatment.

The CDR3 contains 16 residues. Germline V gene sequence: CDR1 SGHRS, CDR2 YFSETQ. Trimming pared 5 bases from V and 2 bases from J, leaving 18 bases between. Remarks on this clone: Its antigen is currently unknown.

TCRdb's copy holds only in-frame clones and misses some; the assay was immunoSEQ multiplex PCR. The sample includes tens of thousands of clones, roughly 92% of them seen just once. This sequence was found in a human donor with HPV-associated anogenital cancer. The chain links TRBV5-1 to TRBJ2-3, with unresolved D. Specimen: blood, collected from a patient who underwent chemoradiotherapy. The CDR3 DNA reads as TGCGCCAGCAGGGCGGCGTTGAACCCCGACACAGATACGCAGTATTTT. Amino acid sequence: CASRAALNPDTDTQYF.